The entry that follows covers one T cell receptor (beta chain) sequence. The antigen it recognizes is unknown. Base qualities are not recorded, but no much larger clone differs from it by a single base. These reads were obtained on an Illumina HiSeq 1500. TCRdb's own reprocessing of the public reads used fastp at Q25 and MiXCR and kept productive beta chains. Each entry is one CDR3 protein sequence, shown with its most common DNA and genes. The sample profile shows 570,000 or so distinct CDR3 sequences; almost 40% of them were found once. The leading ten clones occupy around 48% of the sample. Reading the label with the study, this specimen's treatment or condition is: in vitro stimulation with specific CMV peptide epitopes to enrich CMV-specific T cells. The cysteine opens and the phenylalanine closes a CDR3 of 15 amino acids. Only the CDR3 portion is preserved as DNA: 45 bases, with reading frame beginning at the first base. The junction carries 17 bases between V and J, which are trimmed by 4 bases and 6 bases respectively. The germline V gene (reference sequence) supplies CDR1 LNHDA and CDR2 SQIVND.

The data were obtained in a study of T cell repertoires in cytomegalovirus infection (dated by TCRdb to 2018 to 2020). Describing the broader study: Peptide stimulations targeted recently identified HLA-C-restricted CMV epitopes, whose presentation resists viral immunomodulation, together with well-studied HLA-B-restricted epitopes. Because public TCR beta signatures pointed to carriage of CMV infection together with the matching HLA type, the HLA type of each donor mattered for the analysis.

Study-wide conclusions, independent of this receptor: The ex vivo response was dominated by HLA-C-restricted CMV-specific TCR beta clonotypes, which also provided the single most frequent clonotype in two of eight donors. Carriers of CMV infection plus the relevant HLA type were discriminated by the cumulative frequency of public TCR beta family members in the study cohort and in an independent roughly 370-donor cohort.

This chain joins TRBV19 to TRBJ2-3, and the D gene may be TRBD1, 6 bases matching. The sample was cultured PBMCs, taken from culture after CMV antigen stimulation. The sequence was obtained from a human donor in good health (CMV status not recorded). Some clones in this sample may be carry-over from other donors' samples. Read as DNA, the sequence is TGTGCCAGTAGTACAACGCAGGGGCCGCTCGATACGCAGTATTTT. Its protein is CASSTTQGPLDTQYF.